The 27 T cell receptor beta chains below were found in one sample sequenced in a study of T cells expressing NK-cell markers. TCRdb re-called the 5' RACE reads, yielding one record per CDR3 amino acid sequence without DNA. The sample totals 550,000 to 600,000 distinct CDR3 sequences. Sequencing input: blood T cells: a sorted CD56 or NKG2C T cell subset, CD4+ or CD8+ T cells, or bulk PBMC T cells (not recorded which). The source is a man younger than 35 in good health.

The rearrangement joins TRBV27 to TRBJ2-3; with no DNA, the TCRdb D assignment of TRBD2 cannot be verified. CDR3 length equals 12 residues. Germline V gene lookup returns CDR1 MNHEY and CDR2 SMNVEV (reference sequence). The CDR3: CASTPTLTTQYF.

This chain connects TRBV18 to TRBJ2-3. This CDR3 region has 15 residues. CDR1 KGHSH and CDR2 LQKENI come from the germline V gene. CDR3: CASSPMAEPTDTQYF. Drawing the rest from reference TRBV18 and TRBJ2-3, the complete variable domain is NAGVMQNPRHLVRRRGQEARLRCSPMKGHSHVYWYRQLPEEGLKFMVYLQKENIIDESGMPKERFSAEFPKEGPSILRIQQVVRGDSAAYFCASSPMAEPTDTQYFGPGTRLTVL.

The chain has TRBV7-8 and TRBJ1-6. CDR1 SGHVS and CDR2 FQNEAQ come from the germline V gene. This CDR3 contains 12 residues. This CDR3 reads CASSSVNSPLHF.

The chain couples TRBV5-6 to TRBJ1-5; TCRdb calls TRBD1, which cannot be checked without DNA. From germline, CDR1 is SGHDT and CDR2 YYEEEE. The length of the CDR3 is 16 residues. The CDR3: CASSLALGDSNQPQHF.

The rearrangement joins TRBV20-1 to TRBJ2-5. This CDR3 has 13 residues. CDR1 is DFQATT, CDR2 SNEGSKA, per germline (reference sequence). This CDR3 reads CSACGLSQETQYF.

The chain combines TRBV28 with TRBJ2-1; TCRdb proposes TRBD2, but this gene call is untestable without DNA. The CDR3 length is 16 residues. Per germline, CDR1 MDHEN and CDR2 SYDVKM. The CDR3 sequence: CASSPSLGGRANEQFF.

The genes are TRBV7-2 and TRBJ2-5; TCRdb's D call, TRBD1, is unchecked because there is no DNA. This CDR3 is built from 15 residues. Germline V lookup: CDR1 SGHTA, CDR2 FQGNSA. CDR3 protein: CASSFDRGMQETQYF. Filled out from reference TRBV7-2 and TRBJ2-5, the complete variable domain reads GAGVSQSPSNKVTEKGKDVELRCDPISGHTALYWYRQSLGQGLEFLIYFQGNSAPDKSGLPSDRFSAERTGGSVSTLTIQRTQQEDSAVYLCASSFDRGMQETQYFGPGTRLLVL.

The CDR3 region is CASSYSRELRTQHF. V is TRBV6-5 and J is TRBJ1-5. CDR1 MNHEY and CDR2 SVGAGI come from the germline V gene. The CDR3 is made up of 14 amino acids.

The V gene is TRBV12-3 or TRBV12-4, the J gene TRBJ1-5. CDR3 length: 14 residues. CDR3: CASRPGVHNQPQHF.

This chain links TRBV20-1 with TRBJ2-6; TCRdb's D gene call, TRBD1, goes unchecked for lack of DNA. Germline-derived CDR1 and CDR2 are DFQATT and SNEGSKA (reference sequence). The CDR3 totals 14 residues. CDR3 in amino acids: CSAAGSIFSDVLTF.

The CDR3 region is CSARDDTRYEQYF. The chain combines TRBV20-1 with TRBJ2-7. The germline CDR1 and CDR2 sequences are DFQATT and SNEGSKA (reference sequence). This CDR3 is built from 13 residues.

The V call is TRBV20-1, the J call TRBJ1-6; TCRdb's D gene call, TRBD1, goes unchecked for lack of DNA. The CDR3 extends over 14 amino acids. In germline, CDR1 is DFQATT, CDR2 SNEGSKA (reference sequence). CDR3 in amino acids: CSATQPGGSSPLHF.

This chain connects TRBV5-1 to TRBJ2-1; the TCRdb call, TRBD1, lacks DNA for checking. The CDR3 loop spans 14 amino acids. In germline, CDR1 is SGHRS, CDR2 YFSETQ. CDR3 sequence reads: CASSRDTAEDEQFF.

The chain links TRBV7-3 to TRBJ1-2; TCRdb's D call of TRBD1 is untestable without DNA. The CDR3 loop spans 16 amino acids. Germline V CDR1 and CDR2: SGHTA, FQGTGA. The CDR3 loop is CASSPGTGSPNYGYTF.

This chain connects TRBV6-4 to TRBJ2-6. The CDR3 has 15 residues. Germline V gene lookup returns CDR1 MRHNA and CDR2 SNTAGT. CDR3 in amino acids: CASSDRVTGANVLTF.

The chain recombines TRBV6-5 with TRBJ2-2. This CDR3 region has 15 residues. The germline gives CDR1 MNHEY, CDR2 SVGAGI. The CDR3 loop reads CASSYGGVNTGELFF.

This chain links TRBV5-1 with TRBJ2-3; TCRdb proposes TRBD2, but this gene call is untestable without DNA. This CDR3 is 14 amino acids long. From germline, CDR1 is SGHRS and CDR2 YFSETQ. The CDR3 protein is CASSLAGGADTQYF.

This chain joins TRBV5-6 and TRBJ1-5; the TRBD1 assignment by TCRdb is unverifiable without DNA. CDR3 length: 15 residues. Germline CDR1 reads SGHDT; CDR2 reads YYEEEE. CDR3: CASSRQGAFNQPQHF.

The chain uses TRBV4-2 and TRBJ1-4; lacking DNA, the TRBD1 call made by TCRdb goes unchecked. Germline V gene lookup returns CDR1 LGHNA and CDR2 YNFKEQ. The CDR3 has 17 residues. The CDR3 sequence is CASSQDPQGDNNEKLFF.

The CDR3 loop is CSVADHRGRSNQPQHF. The chain combines TRBV29-1 with TRBJ1-5; the TCRdb D gene call, TRBD1, has no DNA to confirm it. Germline CDR1 is SQVTM and CDR2 is ANQGSEA. The CDR3 is made up of 16 amino acids.

This chain links TRBV11-2 with TRBJ1-1; TCRdb's D call of TRBD1 is untestable without DNA. This CDR3 spans 16 amino acids. Germline V gives CDR1 SGHAT, CDR2 FQNNGV. The CDR3 loop is CASSLALRGVDTEAFF.

V usage is TRBV7-9 and J usage is TRBJ1-4; as DNA is missing, the TRBD1 call by TCRdb cannot be tested. Germline V gene lookup returns CDR1 SEHNR and CDR2 FQNEAQ (reference sequence). The CDR3 totals 16 residues. The chain's CDR3 is CASSLVWDRGVEKLFF.

The chain carries TRBV20-1 and TRBJ2-5; there is no DNA to check the TCRdb D call of TRBD1. Germline lookup yields CDR1 DFQATT and CDR2 SNEGSKA (reference sequence). This CDR3 has 13 amino acids. The CDR3 here is CSAGTGGQETQYF.

This chain connects TRBV7-9 to TRBJ2-7. The CDR3 length is 13 residues. In germline, CDR1 is SEHNR, CDR2 FQNEAQ (reference sequence). CDR3 sequence: CASSLELGYEQYF.

The chain is built from TRBV12-3 or TRBV12-4 and TRBJ2-5; TCRdb proposes TRBD2, but this gene call is untestable without DNA. The CDR3 loop spans 16 amino acids. The CDR3 sequence: CASSFEAGLLQETQYF.

The V gene is TRBV27, the J gene TRBJ1-6. The CDR3 is made up of 13 amino acids. CDR1 is MNHEY and CDR2 is SMNVEV in the germline V gene (reference sequence). This CDR3 reads CASTSGLASPLHF.

The chain links TRBV5-1 to TRBJ2-7. This CDR3 contains 13 residues. In germline, CDR1 is SGHRS, CDR2 YFSETQ. The CDR3 spells CASSLSADYEQYF.